These T cell receptor beta chains were read from a single sample in a study of cytomegalovirus exposure and HLA in healthy donors. The data were produced by immunoSEQ multiplex PCR, yet TCRdb's version contains in-frame clones alone and is incomplete. The data show about 230,000 clones, 70% to 85% seen once. Sample: PBMCs. These receptors were obtained from a woman in her 40s in good health and CMV-seronegative. Each CDR3 is given with its conserved first and last residue. D genes are given only for firm matches. Clone size is not always given. Where it is, it says once, few, many or a class for expanded clones.

TRBD1	once	TRBV6-5	TRBJ1-1	CASSYGQGAIAFF	TGTGCCAGCAGTTACGGGCAGGGGGCTATAGCTTTCTTT
TRBD2	-	TRBV7-8	TRBJ2-7	CASIQGRGGYEQYF	TGTGCCAGCATCCAAGGACGGGGGGGATACGAGCAGTACTTC
-	few	TRBV19	TRBJ1-2	CASNRSGGQRYGYTF	TGTGCCAGCAATAGGAGCGGCGGGCAACGCTATGGCTACACCTTC
-	-	TRBV11-2	TRBJ2-2	CASSSQRGTGELFF	TGTGCCAGCAGCTCCCAAAGGGGGACCGGGGAGCTGTTTTTT
TRBD1	-	TRBV25-1	TRBJ1-2	CASSPAGQTDGYTF	TGTGCCAGCAGTCCCGCGGGACAGACCGATGGCTACACCTTC
-	-	TRBV7-9	TRBJ1-4	CASSQLLSAEKLFF	TGTGCCAGCAGCCAACTCCTCTCAGCGGAAAAACTGTTTTTT
-	-	TRBV7-2	TRBJ1-1	CASSLRETEAFF	TGTGCCAGCAGCCTCAGGGAAACTGAAGCTTTCTTT
TRBD1	-	TRBV5-1	TRBJ1-6	CASSGQGGLLHF	TGCGCCAGCTCCGGACAGGGGGGTCTCCTCCACTTT
TRBD2	-	TRBV9	TRBJ2-3	CASSVGEGSTDTQYF	TGTGCCAGCAGCGTAGGGGAGGGTAGCACAGATACGCAGTATTTT
-	-	TRBV6-1	TRBJ1-3	CASGLRDSGNTIYF	TGTGCCAGCGGCCTCCGGGACTCTGGAAACACCATATATTTT
-	-	TRBV7-9	TRBJ2-5	CASSLGLGQETQYF	TGTGCCAGCAGCTTAGGGCTAGGCCAAGAGACCCAGTACTTC
TRBD2	few	TRBV5-6	TRBJ2-6	CASSREGVPIGANVLTF	TGTGCCAGCAGCCGGGAGGGGGTACCCATAGGGGCCAACGTCCTGACTTTC
-	-	TRBV28	TRBJ1-2	CASSVGGVNYGYTF	TGTGCCAGCTCAGTCGGGGGAGTTAACTATGGCTACACCTTC
-	-	TRBV4-1	TRBJ1-5	CASSQDRDWNQPQHF	TGCGCCAGCAGCCAAGACAGGGATTGGAATCAGCCCCAGCATTTT
-	-	TRBV6-6	TRBJ1-2	CASSTGTMNYGYTF	TGTGCCAGCAGTACAGGCACGATGAACTATGGCTACACCTTC
-	-	TRBV4-3	TRBJ1-3	CASSQGRGNTIYF	TGCGCCAGCAGCCAAGGGAGGGGAAACACCATATATTTT
-	-	TRBV10-1	TRBJ2-7	CASSESGASFYEQYF	TGCGCCAGCAGTGAGTCTGGGGCCAGTTTCTACGAGCAGTACTTC
-	-	TRBV5-6	TRBJ2-5	CASSRGRVRETQYF	TGTGCCAGCAGCCGAGGGAGAGTGAGGGAGACCCAGTACTTC
-	-	TRBV5-1	TRBJ2-7	CASSDQGEQYF	TGCGCCAGCAGCGACCAGGGCGAGCAGTACTTC
-	-	TRBV21-1	TRBJ2-3	CASSTDRGQWADTQYF	TGTGCCAGCAGCACTGACAGGGGCCAGTGGGCAGATACGCAGTATTTT
TRBD1	-	TRBV5-1	TRBJ1-1	CASSLQGGVYTEAFF	TGCGCCAGCAGCTTACAGGGGGGGGTGTACACTGAAGCTTTCTTT
-	-	TRBV7-2	TRBJ1-4	CASSRGPNEKLFF	TGTGCCAGCAGCCGCGGCCCTAATGAAAAACTGTTTTTT
TRBD1	-	TRBV18	TRBJ1-1	CASSQGAETEAFF	TGTGCCAGCTCACAGGGGGCTGAAACTGAAGCTTTCTTT
-	-	TRBV29-1	TRBJ1-2	CSVLRVVDGYGYTF	TGCAGCGTTCTGAGGGTAGTAGATGGCTATGGCTACACCTTC
-	-	TRBV28	TRBJ1-3	CASSPTGPGNTIYF	TGTGCCAGCAGTCCCACAGGGCCAGGAAACACCATATATTTT
TRBD2	-	TRBV7-9	TRBJ2-1	CASSLVGGARNEQFF	TGTGCCAGCAGCTTAGTCGGGGGGGCCCGGAATGAGCAGTTCTTC
-	-	TRBV5-4	TRBJ1-1	CASSLSQGNTEAFF	TGTGCCAGCAGCTTGTCTCAGGGGAACACTGAAGCTTTCTTT
-	-	TRBV2	TRBJ2-7	CASNPTQGIHEQYF	TGTGCCAGCAATCCCACGCAGGGGATTCACGAGCAGTACTTC
-	-	TRBV27	TRBJ1-1	CASSLGPGPGASEAFF	TGTGCCAGCAGTCTCGGCCCCGGCCCTGGGGCCTCTGAAGCTTTCTTT
TRBD1	-	TRBV5-1	TRBJ2-5	CASSFGTGEETQYF	TGCGCCAGCAGCTTTGGGACAGGGGAAGAGACCCAGTACTTC
-	-	TRBV2	TRBJ2-2	CASRDIQGTGELFF	TGTGCCAGCAGGGACATACAGGGAACCGGGGAGCTGTTTTTT
TRBD1	-	TRBV29-1	TRBJ2-7	CSVGTGALTEQYF	TGCAGCGTTGGGACAGGGGCTCTCACCGAGCAGTACTTC
TRBD2	-	TRBV29-1	TRBJ2-1	CSVTTGGAGNEQFF	TGCAGCGTGACTACCGGGGGAGCGGGAAATGAGCAGTTCTTC